This T cell receptor (beta chain) was identified during a study of OX40 agonist ivuxolimab in advanced cancers. As for the study in general: Patient treatment consisted of intravenous ivuxolimab administration every 2 weeks at 0.01 to 10 mg/kg. Study findings and constraints: CD8+ T cells averaged more expanded clones than CD4+.

The CDR3 is made up of 14 amino acids. Losses at the gene ends were 4 bases for V and 5 bases for J; bases not matched to a gene: 6. The germline V gene encodes CDR1 SGHKS and CDR2 YYEKEE (reference sequence). In regard to this clone: The target antigen is unknown.

Some clones are missing from TCRdb's copy, which holds only in-frame ones; the method was immunoSEQ multiplex PCR. The sample has about 100,000 clones, about nine tenths seen once. Any history of autoimmune disease or systemic immunosuppression disqualified patients. The source was CD4+ or CD8+ T cells sorted from blood, collected in a trial of the OX40 agonist ivuxolimab. The receptor was isolated from an adult with an advanced solid tumor such as melanoma, head and neck, liver or kidney cancer. This chain joins TRBV5-5 and TRBJ1-5, with TRBD1 matching 7 bases. The CDR3 nucleotides read TGTGCCAGCAGCCCTGACAGGGTCGATCAGCCCCAGCATTTT. Its translation is CASSPDRVDQPQHF.